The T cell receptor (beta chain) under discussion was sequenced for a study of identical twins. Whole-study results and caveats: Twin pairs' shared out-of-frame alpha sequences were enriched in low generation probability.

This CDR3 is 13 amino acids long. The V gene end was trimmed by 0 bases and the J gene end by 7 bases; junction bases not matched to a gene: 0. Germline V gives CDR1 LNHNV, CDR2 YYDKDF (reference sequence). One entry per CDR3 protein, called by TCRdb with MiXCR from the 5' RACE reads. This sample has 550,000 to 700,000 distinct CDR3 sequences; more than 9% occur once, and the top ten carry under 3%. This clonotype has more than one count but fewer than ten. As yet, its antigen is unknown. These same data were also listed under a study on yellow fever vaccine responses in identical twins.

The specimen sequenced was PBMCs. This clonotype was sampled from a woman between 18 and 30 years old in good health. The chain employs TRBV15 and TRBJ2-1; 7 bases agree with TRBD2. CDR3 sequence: CATSREGGNEQFF. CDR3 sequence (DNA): TGTGCCACCAGCAGAGAGGGGGGGAATGAGCAGTTCTTC.